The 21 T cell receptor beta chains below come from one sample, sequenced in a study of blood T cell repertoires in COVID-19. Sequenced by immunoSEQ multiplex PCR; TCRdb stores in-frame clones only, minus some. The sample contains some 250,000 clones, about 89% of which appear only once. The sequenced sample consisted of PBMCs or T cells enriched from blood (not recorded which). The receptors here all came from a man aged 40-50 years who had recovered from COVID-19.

The CDR3 DNA reads TGTGCCAGCTCCAGGACACGTTATAGCAATCAGCCCCAGCATTTT. This sequence encodes CASSRTRYSNQPQHF. The chain employs TRBV21-1 and TRBJ1-5; TRBD1, the table's D call, lacks a check against the DNA. TRBV21-1 is a recognized pseudogene. The CDR3 consists of 15 residues.

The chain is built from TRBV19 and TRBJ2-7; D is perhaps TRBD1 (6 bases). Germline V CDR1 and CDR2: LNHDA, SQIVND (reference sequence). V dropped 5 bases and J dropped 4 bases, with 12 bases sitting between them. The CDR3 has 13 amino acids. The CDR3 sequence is CASSLKGGYEQYF. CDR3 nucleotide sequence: TGTGCCAGTAGTCTCAAAGGGGGTTACGAGCAGTACTTC.

In nucleotides, the CDR3 is TGTGCCAGCAGCTTAACCGGGGAGACTAGCAATCAGCCCCAGCATTTT. This gives the protein CASSLTGETSNQPQHF. The V and J genes are TRBV7-8 and TRBJ1-5, with D unresolved. This CDR3 has 16 amino acids. V lost 2 bases and J lost 0, with 11 bases in between. The germline V gene encodes CDR1 SGHVS and CDR2 FQNEAQ.

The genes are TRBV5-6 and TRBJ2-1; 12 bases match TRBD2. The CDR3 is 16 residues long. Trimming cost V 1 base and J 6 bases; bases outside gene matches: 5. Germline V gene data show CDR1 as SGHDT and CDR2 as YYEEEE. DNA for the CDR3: TGTGCCAGCAGCTTGCGAGCTAGCGGGAGGGTCAATGAGCAGTTCTTC. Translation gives CASSLRASGRVNEQFF. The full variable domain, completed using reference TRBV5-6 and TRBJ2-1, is DAGVTQSPTHLIKTRGQQVTLRCSPKSGHDTVSWYQQALGQGPQFIFQYYEEEERQRGNFPDRFSGHQFPNYSSELNVNALLLGDSALYLCASSLRASGRVNEQFFGPGTRLTVL.

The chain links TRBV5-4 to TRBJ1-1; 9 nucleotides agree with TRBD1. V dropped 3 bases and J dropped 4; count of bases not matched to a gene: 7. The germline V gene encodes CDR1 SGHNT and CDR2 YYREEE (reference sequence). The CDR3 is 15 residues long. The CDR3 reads CASSSRTGVATEAFF. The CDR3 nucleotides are TGTGCCAGCAGCTCGCGGACAGGGGTTGCCACTGAAGCTTTCTTT.

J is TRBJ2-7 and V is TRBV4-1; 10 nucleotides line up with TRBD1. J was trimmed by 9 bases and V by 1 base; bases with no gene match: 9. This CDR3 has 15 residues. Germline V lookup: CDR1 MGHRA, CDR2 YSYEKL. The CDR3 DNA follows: TGCGCCAGCAGCCAAGGGAAGGGACAGGGGTTGGGGCAGTACTTC. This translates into CASSQGKGQGLGQYF.

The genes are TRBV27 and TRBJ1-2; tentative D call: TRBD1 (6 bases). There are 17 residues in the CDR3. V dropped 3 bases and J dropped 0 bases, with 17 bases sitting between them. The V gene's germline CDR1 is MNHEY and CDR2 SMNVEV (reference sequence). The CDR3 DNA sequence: TGTGCCAGCAGTTTCCTCATCGGAAGGGGGTCTAACTATGGCTACACCTTC. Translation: CASSFLIGRGSNYGYTF.

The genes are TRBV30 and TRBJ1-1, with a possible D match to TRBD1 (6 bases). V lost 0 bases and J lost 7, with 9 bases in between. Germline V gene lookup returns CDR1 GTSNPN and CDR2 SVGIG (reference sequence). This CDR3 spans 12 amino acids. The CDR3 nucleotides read TGTGCCTGGAGTGTTCCACAGGGTGAAGCTTTCTTT. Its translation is CAWSVPQGEAFF.

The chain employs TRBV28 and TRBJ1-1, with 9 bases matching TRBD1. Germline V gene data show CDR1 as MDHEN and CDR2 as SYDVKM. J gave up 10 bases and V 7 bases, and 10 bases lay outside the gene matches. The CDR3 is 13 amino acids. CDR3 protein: CASTTDRGTGAFF. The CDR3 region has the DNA TGTGCCAGCACCACGGACAGGGGCACAGGAGCTTTCTTT.

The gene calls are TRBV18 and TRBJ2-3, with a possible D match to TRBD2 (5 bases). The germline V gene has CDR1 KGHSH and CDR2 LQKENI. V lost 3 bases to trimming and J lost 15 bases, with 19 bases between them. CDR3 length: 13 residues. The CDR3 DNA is TGTGCCAGCTCACCCCTCCAGGAGCGGCTTCCCTATTTT. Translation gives CASSPLQERLPYF. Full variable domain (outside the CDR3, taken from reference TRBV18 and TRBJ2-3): NAGVMQNPRHLVRRRGQEARLRCSPMKGHSHVYWYRQLPEEGLKFMVYLQKENIIDESGMPKERFSAEFPKEGPSILRIQQVVRGDSAAYFCASSPLQERLPYFGPGTRLTVL.

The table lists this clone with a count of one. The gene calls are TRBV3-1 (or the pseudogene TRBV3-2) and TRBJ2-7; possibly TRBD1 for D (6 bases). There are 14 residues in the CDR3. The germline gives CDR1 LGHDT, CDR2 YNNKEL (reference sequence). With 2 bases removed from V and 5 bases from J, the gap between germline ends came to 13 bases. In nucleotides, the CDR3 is TGTGCCAGCAGCCAATCGAGGACAGCGAACGAGCAGTACTTC. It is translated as CASSQSRTANEQYF.

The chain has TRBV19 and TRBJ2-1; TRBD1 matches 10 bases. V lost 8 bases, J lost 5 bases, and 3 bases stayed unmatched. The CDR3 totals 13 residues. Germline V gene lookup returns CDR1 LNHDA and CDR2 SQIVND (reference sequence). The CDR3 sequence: CASGDRGNNEQFF. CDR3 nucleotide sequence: TGTGCCAGTGGGGACAGGGGTAACAATGAGCAGTTCTTC. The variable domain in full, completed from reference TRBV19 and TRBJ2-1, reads DGGITQSPKYLFRKEGQNVTLSCEQNLNHDAMYWYRQDPGQGLRLIYYSQIVNDFQKGDIAEGYSVSREKKESFPLTVTSAQKNPTAFYLCASGDRGNNEQFFGPGTRLTVL.

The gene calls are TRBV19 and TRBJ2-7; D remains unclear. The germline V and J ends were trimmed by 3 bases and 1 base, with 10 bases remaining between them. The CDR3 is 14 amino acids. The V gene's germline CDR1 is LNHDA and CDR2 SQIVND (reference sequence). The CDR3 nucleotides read TGTGCCAGTAGTATTTCAGGCGCTTCCTACGAGCAGTACTTC. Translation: CASSISGASYEQYF.

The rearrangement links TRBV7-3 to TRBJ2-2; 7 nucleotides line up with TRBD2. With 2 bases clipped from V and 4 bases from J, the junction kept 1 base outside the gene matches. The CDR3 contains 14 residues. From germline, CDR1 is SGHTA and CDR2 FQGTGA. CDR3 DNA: TGTGCCAGCAGCTTATCGGGGGGCACCGGGGAGCTGTTTTTT. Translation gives CASSLSGGTGELFF.

The CDR3 DNA is TGTGCCAGCAGCTTCGAGGACAGAACCTACGAGCAGTACTTC. Its protein product is CASSFEDRTYEQYF. The gene calls are TRBV7-9 and TRBJ2-7; perhaps TRBD1 as D (6 bases). The CDR3 contains 14 residues. Germline CDR1 and CDR2: SEHNR and FQNEAQ (reference sequence). V was cut by 3 bases and J by 2 bases, with 11 bases left in between.

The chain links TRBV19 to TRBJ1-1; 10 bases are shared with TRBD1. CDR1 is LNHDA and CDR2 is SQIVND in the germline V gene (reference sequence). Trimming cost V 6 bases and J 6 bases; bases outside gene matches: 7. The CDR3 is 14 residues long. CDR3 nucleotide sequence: TGTGCCAGTAGGATGACAGGGGGCCAAGCTGAAGCTTTCTTT. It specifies CASRMTGGQAEAFF.

CDR3 amino acids: CASSLGGTSGSVGELFF. In DNA form, the CDR3 reads TGTGCCAGCAGCTTAGGAGGGACTAGCGGGTCCGTCGGGGAGCTGTTTTTT. The V call is TRBV11-2, the J call TRBJ2-2; TRBD2 matches 12 bases. Looked up from germline, CDR1 is SGHAT and CDR2 is FQNNGV. Trimming took 1 base from V and 7 from J; bases not matched to a gene: 7. The length of the CDR3 is 17 residues.

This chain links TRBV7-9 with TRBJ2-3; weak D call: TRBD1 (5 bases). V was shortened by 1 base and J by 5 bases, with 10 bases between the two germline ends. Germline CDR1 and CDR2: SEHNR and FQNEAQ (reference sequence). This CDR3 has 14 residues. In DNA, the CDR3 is TGTGCCAGCAGCTTAGGGGGCCGATTAGATACGCAGTATTTT. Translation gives CASSLGGRLDTQYF.

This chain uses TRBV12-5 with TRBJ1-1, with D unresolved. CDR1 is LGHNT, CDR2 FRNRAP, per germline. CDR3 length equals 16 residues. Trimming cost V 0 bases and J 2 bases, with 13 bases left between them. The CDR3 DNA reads TGTGCTAGTGGTTTGGTACCGAGAGGGCATAACACTGAAGCTTTCTTT. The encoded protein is CASGLVPRGHNTEAFF. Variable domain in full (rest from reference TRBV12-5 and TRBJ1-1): DARVTQTPRHKVTEMGQEVTMRCQPILGHNTVFWYRQTMMQGLELLAYFRNRAPLDDSGMPKDRFSAEMPDATLATLKIQPSEPRDSAVYFCASGLVPRGHNTEAFFGQGTRLTVV.

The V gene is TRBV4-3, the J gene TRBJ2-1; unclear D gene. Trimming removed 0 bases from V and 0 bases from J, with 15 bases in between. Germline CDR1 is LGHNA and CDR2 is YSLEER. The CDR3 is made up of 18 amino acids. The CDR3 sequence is CASSQDFAAESSYNEQFF. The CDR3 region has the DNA TGCGCCAGCAGCCAAGATTTTGCTGCGGAGAGCTCCTACAATGAGCAGTTCTTC.

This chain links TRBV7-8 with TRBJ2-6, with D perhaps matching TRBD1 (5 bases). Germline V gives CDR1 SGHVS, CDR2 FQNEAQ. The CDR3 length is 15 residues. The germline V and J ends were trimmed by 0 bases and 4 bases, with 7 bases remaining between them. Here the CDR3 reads CASSLAGAGANVLTF. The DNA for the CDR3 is TGTGCCAGCAGCTTAGCAGGGGCCGGGGCCAACGTCCTGACTTTC.